The clone carrying this T cell receptor (beta chain) was observed once. The sample is drawn from a study of early stage breast cancer tumors. Study overall: Around 9.6-fold was the mean read coverage per sample.

This CDR3 has 14 residues. CDR1 SEHNR and CDR2 FQNEAQ come from the germline V gene (reference sequence). V lost 3 bases, J lost 5 bases, and 10 bases lay in between. Produced via immunoSEQ multiplex PCR; TCRdb's table is partial and in-frame only. The table shows tens of thousands of clones, with 74% occurring only once. The TCR was taken from a person between 55 and 69 years old with breast cancer. Material: blood. The rearrangement joins TRBV7-9 to TRBJ2-2, with D perhaps matching TRBD1 (6 bases). The CDR3 DNA is TGTGCCAGCAGCTTGTTTCAGGGGACCGGGGAGCTGTTTTTT. The encoded protein is CASSLFQGTGELFF.